This TCR beta chain was identified during a study of blood T cell repertoires in COVID-19. In the study overall: Acute and convalescent COVID-19 specimens originated in the United States, Italy and Spain. Sources were T cells, B-cell-depleted T cells, or PBMCs; the material itself was cDNA or gDNA.

CDR1 is LGHDT, CDR2 YNNKEL, per germline (reference sequence). V was pared by 6 bases and J by 0 bases, with 17 bases between. CDR3 size: 17 residues. In the study's own analysis: Counts of nucleated cells, estimated from reference gene primer amplification, were obtained. Measured with immunoSEQ multiplex PCR; TCRdb has only the in-frame clones, and not every one. D and trimming come from the DNA, and the V and J calls and clone size come from that table. The sample includes about 200,000 clones, more than 80% of them seen just once. Seattle patients were enrolled during active infection and followed longitudinally. The table lists this clone with a few counts.

Sequencing used peripheral blood. The TCR sequence derives from an elderly woman with COVID-19, enrolled during active disease. The gene calls are TRBV3-1 (or the pseudogene TRBV3-2) and TRBJ2-2, with D possibly matching TRBD2 (6 bases). CDR3 sequence: CASSALHGTANTGELFF. The CDR3 DNA reads TGTGCCAGCAGTGCGTTACACGGGACTGCGAACACCGGGGAGCTGTTTTTT.